This T cell receptor beta chain appears in the sequencing data of a study of early T cells in non-severe SARS-CoV-2 infection. Whole-study context: The input, bulk RNA from unsorted whole blood, was sequenced, and chains were unpaired.

This CDR3 is built from 14 residues. In germline, CDR1 is DFQATT, CDR2 SNEGSKA (reference sequence). With 5 bases removed from V and 4 bases from J, the gap between germline ends came to 17 bases. This clonotype has ten or more counts. Researchers tagged individual cDNA molecules with unique molecular identifiers. Each CDR3 protein is one row after TCRdb ran MiXCR on the 5' RACE reads. The sample consists of tens of thousands of distinct CDR3 sequences, more than 9% of them appearing once. Input material: whole blood. This chain uses TRBV20-1 with TRBJ1-1; D might be TRBD1 (5 bases). This receptor was identified in an adult who was a healthcare worker with PCR-confirmed SARS-CoV-2 infection or an uninfected control (not recorded which). The CDR3 here is CSAQGPGRGTEAFF. CDR3 bases: TGCAGTGCTCAAGGACCGGGGCGCGGCACTGAAGCTTTCTTT.